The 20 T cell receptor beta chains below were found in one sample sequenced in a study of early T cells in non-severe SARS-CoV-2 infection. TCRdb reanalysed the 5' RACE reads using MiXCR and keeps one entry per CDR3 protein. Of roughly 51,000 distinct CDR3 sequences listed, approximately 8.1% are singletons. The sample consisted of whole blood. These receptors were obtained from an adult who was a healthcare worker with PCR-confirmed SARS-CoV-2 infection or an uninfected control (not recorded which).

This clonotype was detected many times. Here the CDR3 DNA reads TGTGCCAGCAGTGAAGAAGGGACAGGCTCTTACGAGCAGTACTTC. Translating gives CASSEEGTGSYEQYF. The rearrangement uses TRBV6-1 and TRBJ2-7; TRBD1 matches 8 bases. J lost 4 bases, V lost 1 base, and 6 bases had no gene match. The CDR3 is made up of 15 amino acids. The germline CDR1 and CDR2 sequences are MNHNS and SASEGT.

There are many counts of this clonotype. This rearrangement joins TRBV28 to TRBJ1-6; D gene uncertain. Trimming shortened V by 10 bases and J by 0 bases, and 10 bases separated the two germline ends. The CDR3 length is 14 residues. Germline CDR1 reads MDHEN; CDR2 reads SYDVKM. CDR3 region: CAIKVGSYNSPLHF. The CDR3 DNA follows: TGTGCCATCAAAGTAGGCTCCTATAATTCACCCCTCCACTTT.

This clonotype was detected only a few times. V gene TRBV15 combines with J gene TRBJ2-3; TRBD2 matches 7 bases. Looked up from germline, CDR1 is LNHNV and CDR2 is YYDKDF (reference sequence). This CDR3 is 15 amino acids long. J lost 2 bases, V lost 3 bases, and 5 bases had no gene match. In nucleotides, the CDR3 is TGTGCCACCAGCAGTTACCGGGGGGTCACAGATACGCAGTATTTT. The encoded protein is CATSSYRGVTDTQYF.

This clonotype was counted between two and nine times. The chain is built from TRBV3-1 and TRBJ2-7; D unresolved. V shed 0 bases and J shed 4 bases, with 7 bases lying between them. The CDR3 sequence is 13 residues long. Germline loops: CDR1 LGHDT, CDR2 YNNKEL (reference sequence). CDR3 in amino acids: CASSQDPPYEQYF. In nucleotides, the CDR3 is TGTGCCAGCAGCCAAGATCCCCCGTACGAGCAGTACTTC.

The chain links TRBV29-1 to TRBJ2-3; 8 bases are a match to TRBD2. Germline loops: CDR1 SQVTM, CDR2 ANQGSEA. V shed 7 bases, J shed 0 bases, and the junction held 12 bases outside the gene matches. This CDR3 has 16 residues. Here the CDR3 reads CSAGGASGSSTDTQYF. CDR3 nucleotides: TGCAGCGCGGGCGGGGCTAGCGGGTCCAGCACAGATACGCAGTATTTT.

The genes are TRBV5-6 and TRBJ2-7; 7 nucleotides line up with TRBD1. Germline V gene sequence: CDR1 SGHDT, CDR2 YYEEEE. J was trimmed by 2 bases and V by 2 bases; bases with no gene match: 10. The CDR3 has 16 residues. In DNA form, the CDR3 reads TGTGCCAGCAGCTTAGATGCCGGGACAGCAACCTACGAGCAGTACTTC. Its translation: CASSLDAGTATYEQYF. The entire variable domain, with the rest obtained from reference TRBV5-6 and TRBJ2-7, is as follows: DAGVTQSPTHLIKTRGQQVTLRCSPKSGHDTVSWYQQALGQGPQFIFQYYEEEERQRGNFPDRFSGHQFPNYSSELNVNALLLGDSALYLCASSLDAGTATYEQYFGPGTRLTVT.

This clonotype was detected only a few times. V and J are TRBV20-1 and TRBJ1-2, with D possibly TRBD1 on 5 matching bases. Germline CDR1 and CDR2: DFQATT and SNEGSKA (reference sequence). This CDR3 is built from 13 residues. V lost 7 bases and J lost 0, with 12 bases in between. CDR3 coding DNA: TGCAGTGGGGCGGGGGATACTAACTATGGCTACACCTTC. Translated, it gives CSGAGDTNYGYTF.

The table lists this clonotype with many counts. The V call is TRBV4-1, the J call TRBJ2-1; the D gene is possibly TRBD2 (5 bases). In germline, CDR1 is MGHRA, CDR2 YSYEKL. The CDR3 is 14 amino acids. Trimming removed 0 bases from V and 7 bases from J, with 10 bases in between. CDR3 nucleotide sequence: TGCGCCAGCAGCCAAGACAGCGGTACGAATGAGCAGTTCTTC. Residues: CASSQDSGTNEQFF.

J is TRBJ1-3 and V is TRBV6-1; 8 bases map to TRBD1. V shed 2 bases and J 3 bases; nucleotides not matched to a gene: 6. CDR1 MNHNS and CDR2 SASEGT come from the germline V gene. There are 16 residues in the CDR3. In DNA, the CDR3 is TGTGCCAGCAGTGAATCCGGACAGGGAAATGGAAACACCATATATTTT. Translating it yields CASSESGQGNGNTIYF.

This CDR3 reads CATPRSTDTQYF. The CDR3, as DNA: TGTGCCACCCCCCGGTCCACAGATACGCAGTATTTT. V and J are TRBV6-2 or TRBV6-3 and TRBJ2-3; D gene unclear. With 10 bases removed from V and 2 bases from J, the gap between germline ends came to 10 bases. Germline V lookup: CDR1 MNHEY, CDR2 SVGEGT. The length of the CDR3 is 12 residues.

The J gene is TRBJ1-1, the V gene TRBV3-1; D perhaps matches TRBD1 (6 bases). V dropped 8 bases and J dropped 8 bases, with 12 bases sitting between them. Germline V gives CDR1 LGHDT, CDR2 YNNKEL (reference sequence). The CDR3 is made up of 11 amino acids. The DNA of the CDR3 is TGTGCCAGCCGGGGGGGCTCCGAAGCTTTCTTT. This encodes CASRGGSEAFF.

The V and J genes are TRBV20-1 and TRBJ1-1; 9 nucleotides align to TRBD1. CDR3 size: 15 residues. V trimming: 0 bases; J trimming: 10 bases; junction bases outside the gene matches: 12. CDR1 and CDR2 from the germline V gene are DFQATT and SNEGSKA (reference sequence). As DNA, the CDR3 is TGCAGTGCTAGAGATTACCCGGACAGGGGTCGGGGAGCTTTCTTT. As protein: CSARDYPDRGRGAFF.

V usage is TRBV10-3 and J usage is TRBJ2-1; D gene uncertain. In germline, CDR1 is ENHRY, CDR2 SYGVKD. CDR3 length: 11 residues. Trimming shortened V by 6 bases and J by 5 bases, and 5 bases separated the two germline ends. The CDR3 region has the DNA TGTGCCATCAGCTCGGACAATGAGCAGTTCTTC. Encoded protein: CAISSDNEQFF.

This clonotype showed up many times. The DNA of the CDR3 is TGCAGCGTTGTGGGGACTAGCGGGGGACACAATGAGCAGTTCTTC. Protein sequence: CSVVGTSGGHNEQFF. The chain uses TRBV29-1 and TRBJ2-1, with TRBD2 matching over 14 bases. Per germline, CDR1 SQVTM and CDR2 ANQGSEA. The CDR3 sequence is 15 residues long. J was trimmed by 5 bases and V by 4 bases; bases with no gene match: 4.

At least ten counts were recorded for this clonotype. The CDR3 nucleotides read TGCGCCAGCAGCCAATATCTCGGACAGGGAAACTATGGCTACACCTTC. It is translated as CASSQYLGQGNYGYTF. This sequence joins TRBV4-3 and TRBJ1-2, with 8 bases matching TRBD1. The CDR3 is made up of 16 amino acids. The germline V gene encodes CDR1 LGHNA and CDR2 YSLEER. Trimming took 2 bases from V and 2 from J; bases not matched to a gene: 7.

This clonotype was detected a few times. This CDR3 is CASSLAGGVNTEAFF. CDR3 DNA: TGTGCCAGCAGCTTAGCCGGCGGAGTAAACACTGAAGCTTTCTTT. The chain recombines TRBV7-2 with TRBJ1-1; D gene uncertain. The CDR3 covers 15 residues. CDR1 SGHTA and CDR2 FQGNSA come from the germline V gene. V lost 0 bases and J lost 2, with 10 bases in between.

The CDR3 sequence: CASSARQGARDTQYF. The CDR3 nucleotides are TGTGCCAGCAGCGCAAGACAGGGGGCGAGGGATACGCAGTATTTT. The chain employs TRBV5-5 and TRBJ2-3; 10 nucleotides line up with TRBD1. This CDR3 has 15 residues. Germline-derived CDR1 and CDR2 are SGHKS and YYEKEE (reference sequence). With 4 bases clipped from V and 6 bases from J, the junction kept 8 bases outside the gene matches. The variable domain in full, with the rest retrieved from reference TRBV5-5 and TRBJ2-3, is DAGVTQSPTHLIKTRGQQVTLRCSPISGHKSVSWYQQVLGQGPQFIFQYYEKEERGRGNFPDRFSARQFPNYSSELNVNALLLGDSALYLCASSARQGARDTQYFGPGTRLTVL.

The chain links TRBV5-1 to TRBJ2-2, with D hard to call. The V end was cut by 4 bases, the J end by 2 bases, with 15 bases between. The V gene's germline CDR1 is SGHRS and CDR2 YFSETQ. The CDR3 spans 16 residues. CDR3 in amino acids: CASSTHTATNTGELFF. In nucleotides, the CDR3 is TGCGCCAGCAGCACCCACACCGCCACAAACACCGGGGAGCTGTTTTTT.

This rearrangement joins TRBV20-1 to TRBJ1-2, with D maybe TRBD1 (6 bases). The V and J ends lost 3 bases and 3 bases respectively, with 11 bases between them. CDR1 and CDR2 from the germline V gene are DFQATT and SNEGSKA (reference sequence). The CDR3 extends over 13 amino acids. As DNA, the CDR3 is TGCAGTGCTAGCTCGTGGACAGACTATGGCTACACCTTC. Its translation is CSASSWTDYGYTF.

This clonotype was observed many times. The CDR3 spells CASRTTVNTEAFF. The CDR3 nucleotides read TGTGCCAGCAGAACGACAGTAAACACTGAAGCTTTCTTT. The J gene is TRBJ1-1, the V gene TRBV6-1; possible D gene TRBD1, 5 bases. Germline CDR1 MNHNS, CDR2 SASEGT. V was cut by 6 bases and J by 2 bases, with 10 bases left in between. CDR3 size: 13 residues.